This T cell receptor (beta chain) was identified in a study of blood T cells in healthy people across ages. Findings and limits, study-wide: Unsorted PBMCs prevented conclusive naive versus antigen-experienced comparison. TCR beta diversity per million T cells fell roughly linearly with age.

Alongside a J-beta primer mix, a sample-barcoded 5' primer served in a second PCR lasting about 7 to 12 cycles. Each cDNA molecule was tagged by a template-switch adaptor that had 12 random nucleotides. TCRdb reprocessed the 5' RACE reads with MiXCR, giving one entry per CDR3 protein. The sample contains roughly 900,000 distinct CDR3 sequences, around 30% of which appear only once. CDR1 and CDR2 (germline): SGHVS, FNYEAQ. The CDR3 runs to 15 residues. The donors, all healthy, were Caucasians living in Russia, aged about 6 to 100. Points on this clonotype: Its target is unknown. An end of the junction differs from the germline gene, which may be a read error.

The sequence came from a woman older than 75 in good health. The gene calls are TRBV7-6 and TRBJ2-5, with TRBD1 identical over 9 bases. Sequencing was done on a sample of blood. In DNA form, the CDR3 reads TGTGCCGGCAGCTTGGGGGGACAGGGTCAAGAGACCCAGTACTTC. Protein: CAGSLGGQGQETQYF.